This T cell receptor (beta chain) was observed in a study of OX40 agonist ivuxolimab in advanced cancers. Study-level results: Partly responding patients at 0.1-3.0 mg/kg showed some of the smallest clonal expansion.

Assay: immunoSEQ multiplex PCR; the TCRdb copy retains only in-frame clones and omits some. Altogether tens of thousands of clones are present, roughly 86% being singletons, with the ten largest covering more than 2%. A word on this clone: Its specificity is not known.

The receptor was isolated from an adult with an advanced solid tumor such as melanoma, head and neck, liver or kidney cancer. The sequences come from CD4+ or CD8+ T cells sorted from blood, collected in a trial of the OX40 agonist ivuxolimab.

The CDR3 loop reads CASSPGEEQFF. The CDR3 region has the DNA TGTGCCAGCAGCCCCGGGGAAGAGCAGTTCTTC. The V call is TRBV11-2, the J call TRBJ2-1; D possibly corresponds to TRBD2 (5 bases). The CDR3 is made up of 11 amino acids. V lost 5 bases, J lost 10 bases, and 9 bases lay in between. Looked up from germline, CDR1 is SGHAT and CDR2 is FQNNGV. The variable domain in full, with the rest retrieved from reference TRBV11-2 and TRBJ2-1, is EAGVAQSPRYKIIEKRQSVAFWCNPISGHATLYWYQQILGQGPKLLIQFQNNGVVDDSQLPKDRFSAERLKGVDSTLKIQPAKLEDSAVYLCASSPGEEQFFGPGTRLTVL.